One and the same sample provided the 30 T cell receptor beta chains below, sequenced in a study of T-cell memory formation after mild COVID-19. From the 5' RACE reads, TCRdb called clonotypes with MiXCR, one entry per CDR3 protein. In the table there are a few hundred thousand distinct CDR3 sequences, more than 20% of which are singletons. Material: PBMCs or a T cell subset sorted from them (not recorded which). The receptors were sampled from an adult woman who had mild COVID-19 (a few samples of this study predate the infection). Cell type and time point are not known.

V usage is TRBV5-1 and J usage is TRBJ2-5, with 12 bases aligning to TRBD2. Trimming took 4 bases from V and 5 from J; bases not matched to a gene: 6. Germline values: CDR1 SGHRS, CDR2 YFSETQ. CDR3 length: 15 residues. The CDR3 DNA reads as TGCGCCAGCAGCGGAACTAGCGGGAGGTGGGAGACCCAGTACTTC. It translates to CASSGTSGRWETQYF.

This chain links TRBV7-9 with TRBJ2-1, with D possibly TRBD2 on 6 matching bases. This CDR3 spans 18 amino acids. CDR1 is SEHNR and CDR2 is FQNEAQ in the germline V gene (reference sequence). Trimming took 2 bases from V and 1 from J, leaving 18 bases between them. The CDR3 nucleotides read TGTGCCAGCAGCTTATTCCGCGGGACGGGAAGGTCCTACAATGAGCAGTTCTTC. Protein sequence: CASSLFRGTGRSYNEQFF. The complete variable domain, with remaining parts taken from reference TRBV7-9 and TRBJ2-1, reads DTGVSQNPRHKITKRGQNVTFRCDPISEHNRLYWYRQTLGQGPEFLTYFQNEAQLEKSRLLSDRFSAERPKGSFSTLEIQRTEQGDSAMYLCASSLFRGTGRSYNEQFFGPGTRLTVL.

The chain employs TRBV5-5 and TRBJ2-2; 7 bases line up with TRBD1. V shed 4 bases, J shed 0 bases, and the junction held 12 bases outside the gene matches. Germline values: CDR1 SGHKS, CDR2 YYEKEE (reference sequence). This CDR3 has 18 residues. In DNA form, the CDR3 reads TGTGCCAGCAGCCTATCGGTCAGGGGGACATCGAACACCGGGGAGCTGTTTTTT. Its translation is CASSLSVRGTSNTGELFF.

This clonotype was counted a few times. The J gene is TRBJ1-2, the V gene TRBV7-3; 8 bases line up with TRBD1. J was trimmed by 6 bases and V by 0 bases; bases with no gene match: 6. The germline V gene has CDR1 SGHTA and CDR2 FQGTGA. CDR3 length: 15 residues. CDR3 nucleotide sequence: TGTGCCAGCAGCTTAACGCCCCAGGGGGCTAATGGCTACACCTTC. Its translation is CASSLTPQGANGYTF.

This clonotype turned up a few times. The CDR3: CASSLRQGETQYF. CDR3 in DNA: TGCGCCAGCAGCTTACGGCAGGGAGAGACCCAGTACTTC. The rearrangement joins TRBV5-1 to TRBJ2-5, with a possible D match to TRBD1 (5 bases). With 2 bases removed from V and 4 bases from J, the gap between germline ends came to 9 bases. The CDR3 runs 13 residues. The germline CDR1 and CDR2 sequences are SGHRS and YFSETQ.

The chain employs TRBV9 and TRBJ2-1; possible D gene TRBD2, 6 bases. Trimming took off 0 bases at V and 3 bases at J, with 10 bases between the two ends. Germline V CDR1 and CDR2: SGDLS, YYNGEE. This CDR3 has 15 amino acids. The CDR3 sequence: CASSVEAGNYNEQFF. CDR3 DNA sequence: TGTGCCAGCAGCGTAGAGGCGGGGAACTACAATGAGCAGTTCTTC.

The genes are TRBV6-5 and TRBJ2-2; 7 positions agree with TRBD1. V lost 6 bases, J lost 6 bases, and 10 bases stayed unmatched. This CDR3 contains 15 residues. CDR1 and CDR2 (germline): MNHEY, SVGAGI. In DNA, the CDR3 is TGTGCCAGCAGCCGGACGACAGGGAATCCCGGGGAGCTGTTTTTT. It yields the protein CASSRTTGNPGELFF.

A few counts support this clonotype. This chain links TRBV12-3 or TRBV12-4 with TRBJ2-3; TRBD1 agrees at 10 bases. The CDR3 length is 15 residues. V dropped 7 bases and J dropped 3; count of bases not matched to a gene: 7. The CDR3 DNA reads TGTGCCAGCAACGATCCGGGACAGGGGACAGATACGCAGTATTTT. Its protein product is CASNDPGQGTDTQYF.

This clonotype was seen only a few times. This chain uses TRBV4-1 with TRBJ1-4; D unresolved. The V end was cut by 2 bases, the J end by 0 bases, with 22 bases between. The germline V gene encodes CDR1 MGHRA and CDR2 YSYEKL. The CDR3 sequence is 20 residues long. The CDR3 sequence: CASSQNDKEGTFTTNEKLFF. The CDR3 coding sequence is TGCGCCAGCAGCCAAAACGACAAGGAAGGAACTTTTACAACTAATGAAAAACTGTTTTTT.

CDR3 nucleotides: TGTGCCAGCAGGGGACAGGGCGACCAGCCCCAGCATTTT. Protein product: CASRGQGDQPQHF. The chain carries TRBV6-1 and TRBJ1-5, with 9 bases that match TRBD1. Germline CDR1 is MNHNS and CDR2 is SASEGT. The length of the CDR3 is 13 residues. Trimming removed 6 bases from V and 7 bases from J; junction bases left unmatched: 4.

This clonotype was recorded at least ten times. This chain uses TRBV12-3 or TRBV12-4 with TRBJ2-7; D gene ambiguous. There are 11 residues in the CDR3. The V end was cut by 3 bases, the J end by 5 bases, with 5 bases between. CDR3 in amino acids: CASSLLDEQYF. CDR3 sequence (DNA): TGTGCCAGCAGTTTGTTGGACGAGCAGTACTTC.

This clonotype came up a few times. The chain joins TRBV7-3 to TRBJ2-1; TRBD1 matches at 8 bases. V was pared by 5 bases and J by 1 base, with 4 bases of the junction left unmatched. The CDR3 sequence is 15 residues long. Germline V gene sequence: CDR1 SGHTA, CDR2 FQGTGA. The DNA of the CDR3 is TGTGCCAGCAGCAGTACAGGGGGGTCCTACAATGAGCAGTTCTTC. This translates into CASSSTGGSYNEQFF.

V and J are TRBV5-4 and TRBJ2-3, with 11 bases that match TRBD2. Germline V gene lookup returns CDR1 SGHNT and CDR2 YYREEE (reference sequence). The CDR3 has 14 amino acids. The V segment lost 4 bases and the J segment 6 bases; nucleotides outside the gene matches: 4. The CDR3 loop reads CASSNLAGGDTQYF. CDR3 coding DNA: TGTGCCAGCAGCAATCTAGCGGGGGGCGATACGCAGTATTTT.

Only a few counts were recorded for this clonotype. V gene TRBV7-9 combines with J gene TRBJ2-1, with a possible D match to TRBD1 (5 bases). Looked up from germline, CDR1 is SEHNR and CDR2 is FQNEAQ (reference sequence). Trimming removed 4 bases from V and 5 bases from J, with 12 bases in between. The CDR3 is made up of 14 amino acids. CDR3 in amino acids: CASSSKWGDNEQFF. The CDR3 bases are TGTGCCAGCAGCTCGAAGTGGGGCGACAATGAGCAGTTCTTC.

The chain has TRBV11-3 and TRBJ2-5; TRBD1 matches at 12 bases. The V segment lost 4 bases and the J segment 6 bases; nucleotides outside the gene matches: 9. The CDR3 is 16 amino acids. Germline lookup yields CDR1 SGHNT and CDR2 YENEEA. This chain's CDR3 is CASSYSGQGAYKTQYF. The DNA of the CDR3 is TGTGCCAGCAGCTACTCGGGACAGGGGGCCTATAAGACCCAGTACTTC.

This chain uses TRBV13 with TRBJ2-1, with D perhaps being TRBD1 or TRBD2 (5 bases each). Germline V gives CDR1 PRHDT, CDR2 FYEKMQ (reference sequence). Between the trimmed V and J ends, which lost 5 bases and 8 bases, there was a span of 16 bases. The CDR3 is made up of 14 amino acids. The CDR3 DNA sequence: TGTGCCAGCAGCCCCCAGACCCCGGGGCATGAGCAGTTCTTC. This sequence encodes CASSPQTPGHEQFF.

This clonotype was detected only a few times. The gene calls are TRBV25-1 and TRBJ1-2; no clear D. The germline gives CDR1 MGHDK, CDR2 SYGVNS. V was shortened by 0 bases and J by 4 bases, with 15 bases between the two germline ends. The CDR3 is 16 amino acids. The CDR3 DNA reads TGTGCCAGCAGTGAATACGGTCTCGGACTCCTCTATGGCTACACCTTC. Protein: CASSEYGLGLLYGYTF.

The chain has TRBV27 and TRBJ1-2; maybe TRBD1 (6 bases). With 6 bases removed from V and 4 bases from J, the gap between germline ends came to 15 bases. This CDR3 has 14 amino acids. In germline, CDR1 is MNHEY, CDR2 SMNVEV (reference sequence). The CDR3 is CASRMTGLGYGYTF. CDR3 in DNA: TGTGCCAGCAGGATGACAGGTCTGGGCTATGGCTACACCTTC.

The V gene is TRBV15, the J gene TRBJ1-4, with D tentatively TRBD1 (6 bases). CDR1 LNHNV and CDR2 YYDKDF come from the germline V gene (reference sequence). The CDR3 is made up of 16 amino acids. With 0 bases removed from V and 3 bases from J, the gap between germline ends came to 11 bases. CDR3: CATSRDPAGANEKLFF. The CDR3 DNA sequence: TGTGCCACCAGCAGAGATCCGGCAGGGGCTAATGAAAAACTGTTTTTT.

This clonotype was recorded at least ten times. For the CDR3, the DNA is TGCAGTGCTCGAGGAGACCGCACAGATACGCAGTATTTT. It codes for CSARGDRTDTQYF. The gene calls are TRBV20-1 and TRBJ2-3, with unresolved D. This CDR3 has 13 amino acids. Trimming removed 5 bases at V and 1 base at J, with 10 bases between. The germline V gene has CDR1 DFQATT and CDR2 SNEGSKA (reference sequence).

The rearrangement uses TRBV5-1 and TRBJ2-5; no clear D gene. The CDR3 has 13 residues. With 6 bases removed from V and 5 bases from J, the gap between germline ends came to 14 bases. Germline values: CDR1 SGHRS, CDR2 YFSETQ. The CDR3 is CASKLGFDETQYF. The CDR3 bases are TGCGCCAGCAAGCTGGGGTTCGATGAGACCCAGTACTTC.

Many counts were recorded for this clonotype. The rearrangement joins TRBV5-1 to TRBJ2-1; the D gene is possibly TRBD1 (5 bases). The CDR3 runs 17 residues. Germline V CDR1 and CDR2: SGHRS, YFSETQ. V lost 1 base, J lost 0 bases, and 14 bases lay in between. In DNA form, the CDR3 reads TGCGCCAGCAGCTTGTTCGACAGCCAGAGCTCCTACAATGAGCAGTTCTTC. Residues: CASSLFDSQSSYNEQFF.

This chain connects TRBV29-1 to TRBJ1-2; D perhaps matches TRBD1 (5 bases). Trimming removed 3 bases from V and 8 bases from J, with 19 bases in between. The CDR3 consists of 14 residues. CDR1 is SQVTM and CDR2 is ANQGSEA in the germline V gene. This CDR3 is CSVDHTGLQGGYTF. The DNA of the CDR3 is TGCAGCGTTGACCACACGGGACTCCAAGGGGGCTACACCTTC. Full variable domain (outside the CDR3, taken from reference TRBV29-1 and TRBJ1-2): SAVISQKPSRDICQRGTSLTIQCQVDSQVTMMFWYRQQPGQSLTLIATANQGSEATYESGFVIDKFPISRPNLTFSTLTVSNMSPEDSSIYLCSVDHTGLQGGYTFGSGTRLTVV.

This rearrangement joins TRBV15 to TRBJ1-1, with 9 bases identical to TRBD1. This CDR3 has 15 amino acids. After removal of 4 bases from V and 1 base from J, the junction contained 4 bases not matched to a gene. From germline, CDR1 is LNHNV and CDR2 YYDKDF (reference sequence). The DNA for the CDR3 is TGTGCCACCAGCACCGGGACAGGGCGGAACACTGAAGCTTTCTTT. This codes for CATSTGTGRNTEAFF.

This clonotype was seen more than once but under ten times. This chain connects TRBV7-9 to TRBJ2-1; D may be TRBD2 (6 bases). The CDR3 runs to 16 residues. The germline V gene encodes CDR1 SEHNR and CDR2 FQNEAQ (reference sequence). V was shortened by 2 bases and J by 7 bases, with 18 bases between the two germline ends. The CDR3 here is CASSLPRGGEPNEQFF. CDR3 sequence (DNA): TGTGCCAGCAGCTTACCCCGGGGCGGGGAGCCTAATGAGCAGTTCTTC.

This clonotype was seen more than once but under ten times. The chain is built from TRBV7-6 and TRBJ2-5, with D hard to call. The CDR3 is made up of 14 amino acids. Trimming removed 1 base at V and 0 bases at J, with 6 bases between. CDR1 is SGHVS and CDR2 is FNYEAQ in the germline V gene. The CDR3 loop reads CASSLGSNQETQYF. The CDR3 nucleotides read TGTGCCAGCAGCTTAGGTTCAAACCAAGAGACCCAGTACTTC.

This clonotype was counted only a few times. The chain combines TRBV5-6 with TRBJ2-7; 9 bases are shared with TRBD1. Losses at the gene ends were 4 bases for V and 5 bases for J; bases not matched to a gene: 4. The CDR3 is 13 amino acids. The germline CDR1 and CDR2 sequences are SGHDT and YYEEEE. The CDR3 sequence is CASSRDRDHEQYF. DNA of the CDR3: TGTGCCAGCAGCCGGGACAGGGACCACGAGCAGTACTTC.

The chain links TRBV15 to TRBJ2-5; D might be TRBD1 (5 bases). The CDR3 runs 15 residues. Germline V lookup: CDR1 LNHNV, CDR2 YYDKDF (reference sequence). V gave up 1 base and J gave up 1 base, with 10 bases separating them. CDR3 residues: CATSRGSTGQETQYF. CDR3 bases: TGTGCCACCAGCAGAGGTTCTACAGGCCAAGAGACCCAGTACTTC.

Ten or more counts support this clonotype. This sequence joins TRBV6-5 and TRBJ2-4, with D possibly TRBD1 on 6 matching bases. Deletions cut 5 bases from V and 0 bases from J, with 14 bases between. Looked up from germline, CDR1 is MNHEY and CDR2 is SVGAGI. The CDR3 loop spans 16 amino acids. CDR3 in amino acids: CASSGTGMVAKNIQYF. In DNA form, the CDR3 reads TGTGCCAGCAGTGGCACAGGGATGGTAGCCAAAAACATTCAGTACTTC.

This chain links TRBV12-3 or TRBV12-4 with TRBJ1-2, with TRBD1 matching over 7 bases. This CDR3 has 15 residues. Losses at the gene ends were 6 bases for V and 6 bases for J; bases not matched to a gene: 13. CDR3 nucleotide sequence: TGTGCCAGCAGACGGTCGAGGGAGGGGGCCCATGGCTACACCTTC. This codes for CASRRSREGAHGYTF.